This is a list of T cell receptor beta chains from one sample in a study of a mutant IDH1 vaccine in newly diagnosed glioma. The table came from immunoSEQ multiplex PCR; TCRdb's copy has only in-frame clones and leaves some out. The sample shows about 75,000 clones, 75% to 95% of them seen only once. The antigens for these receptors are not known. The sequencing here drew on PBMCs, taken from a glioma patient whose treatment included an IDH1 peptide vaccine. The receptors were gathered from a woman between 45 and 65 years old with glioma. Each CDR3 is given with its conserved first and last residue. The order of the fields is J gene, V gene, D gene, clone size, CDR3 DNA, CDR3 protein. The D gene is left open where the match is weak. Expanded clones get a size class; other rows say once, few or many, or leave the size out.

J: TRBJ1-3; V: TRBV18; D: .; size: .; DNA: TGTGCCAGCTCACCACGGGCTCAAAACGGAAACACCATATATTTT; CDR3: CASSPRAQNGNTIYF
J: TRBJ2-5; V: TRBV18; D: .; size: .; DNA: TGTGCCAGCTCACCAGGACTCGGGGCTGAGACCCAGTACTTC; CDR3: CASSPGLGAETQYF
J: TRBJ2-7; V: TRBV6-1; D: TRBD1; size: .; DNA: TGTGCCAGCAGTCGACAGGGACCGTACGAGCAGTACTTC; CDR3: CASSRQGPYEQYF
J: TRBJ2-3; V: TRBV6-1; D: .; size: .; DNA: TGTGCCAGCAGCGTCGACAGGTACACAGATACGCAGTATTTT; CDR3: CASSVDRYTDTQYF
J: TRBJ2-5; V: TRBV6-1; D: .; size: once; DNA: TGTGCCAGCGTGCGGGGGCGCGAGGTAGAGACCCAGTACTTC; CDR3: CASVRGREVETQYF
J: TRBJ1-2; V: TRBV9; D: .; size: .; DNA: TGTGCCAGCAGCCCCCGTAGTGGGCAGGGATATGGCTACACCTTC; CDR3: CASSPRSGQGYGYTF
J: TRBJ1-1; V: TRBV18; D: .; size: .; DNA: TGTGCCAGCTCACCGTACGCTCGGCGTAGTGAAGCTTTCTTT; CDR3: CASSPYARRSEAFF
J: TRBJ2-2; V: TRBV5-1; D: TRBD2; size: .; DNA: TGCGCCAGCAGCTTTAGCGGGACCCCCGGGGAGCTGTTTTTT; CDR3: CASSFSGTPGELFF
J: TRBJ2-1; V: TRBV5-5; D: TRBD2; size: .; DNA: TGTGCCAGCAGCTCGCTAGCGGGAGGGTCCTACAATGAGCAGTTCTTC; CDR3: CASSSLAGGSYNEQFF
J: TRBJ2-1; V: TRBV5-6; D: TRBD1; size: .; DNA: TGTGCCAGCAGCAGGGACAGGGGCAATGAGCAGTTCTTC; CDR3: CASSRDRGNEQFF
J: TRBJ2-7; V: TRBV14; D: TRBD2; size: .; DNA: TGTGCCAGCAGCCAAATCCCTAGCGGGAGAGCCTACGAGCAGTACTTC; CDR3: CASSQIPSGRAYEQYF
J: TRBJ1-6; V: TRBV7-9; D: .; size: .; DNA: TGTGCCAGCAGCGCGACGGGATCCGGGTCCCTCCACTTT; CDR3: CASSATGSGSLHF
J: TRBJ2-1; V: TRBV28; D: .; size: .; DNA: TGTGCCAGCAGTTTATCCCTAACGAAGAGCTCCTACAATGAGCAGTTCTTC; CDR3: CASSLSLTKSSYNEQFF
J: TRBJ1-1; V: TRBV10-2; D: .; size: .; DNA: TGCGCCAGCAGTGACCCAGGGGCTCTCAACACTGAAGCTTTCTTT; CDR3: CASSDPGALNTEAFF
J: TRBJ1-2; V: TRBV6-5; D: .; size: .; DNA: TGTGCCAGCAGTTACAATACGGCCGGAGATGGCTACACCTTC; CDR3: CASSYNTAGDGYTF
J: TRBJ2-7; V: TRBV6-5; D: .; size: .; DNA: TGTGCCAGCAGTTCCCTCTACGAGCAGTACTTC; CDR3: CASSSLYEQYF
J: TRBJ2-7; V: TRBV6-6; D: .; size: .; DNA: TGTGCCAGCAGTTACTCGGGTATTCACTCCTACGAGCAGTACTTC; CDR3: CASSYSGIHSYEQYF
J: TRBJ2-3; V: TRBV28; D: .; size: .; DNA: TGTGCCAGCAGTTTCATGACGACCACAGATACGCAGTATTTT; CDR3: CASSFMTTTDTQYF
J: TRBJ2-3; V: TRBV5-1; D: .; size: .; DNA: TGCGCCAGCAGGGCAGAGGTATTGGTCACAGATACGCAGTATTTT; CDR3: CASRAEVLVTDTQYF
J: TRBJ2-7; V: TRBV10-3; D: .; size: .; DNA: TGTGCCATCAGAGAAACGGACAGAAACCCCTACGAGCAGTACTTC; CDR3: CAIRETDRNPYEQYF